This T cell receptor (beta chain) was identified in a study of CD8 T cells in Susac syndrome. With random hexamers, about 0.5 to 1 ug RNA was reverse transcribed. TCRdb independently ran MiXCR on the immunoSEQ multiplex PCR reads; one entry per CDR3 protein. The table includes approximately 74,000 distinct CDR3 sequences, about 93% detected once. Germline V CDR1 and CDR2: DFQATT, SNEGSKA (reference sequence). The trim removed 2 bases at V and 14 bases at J, leaving 15 bases unmatched. The CDR3 covers 14 residues. The chain recombines TRBV20-1 with TRBJ2-1; 7 nucleotides match TRBD2. The sequence derives from a human donor with Susac syndrome. The sequenced sample was CD4+ T cells from PBMCs. CDR3 sequence reads: CSARPLPGGGLEFF. Written as DNA, the CDR3 is TGCAGTGCTAGACCCTTGCCGGGGGGAGGGCTGGAGTTCTTC.